This TCR beta chain was profiled in a study of OX40 agonist ivuxolimab in advanced cancers. The CDR3 contains 16 residues. The V end was cut by 4 bases, the J end by 4 bases, with 18 bases between. Germline V gives CDR1 MNHEY, CDR2 SVGAGI. A word on this clone: The target antigen is unknown.

Generated by immunoSEQ multiplex PCR, the TCRdb table keeps only in-frame clones and is missing some. The repertoire holds approximately 40,000 clones, with approximately 91% as singletons. Blood sampling took place at baseline, cycle 4 day 1, and cycle 7 day 1. Whole-study results and caveats: Expanded clones tended on average to be more numerous among CD8+ T cells than CD4+. Low clonal expansion, among the lowest seen, marked partial responders at 0.1-3.0 mg/kg.

The receptor's source is an adult with an advanced solid tumor such as melanoma, head and neck, liver or kidney cancer. The chain recombines TRBV6-5 with TRBJ2-3; D possibly corresponds to TRBD2 (6 bases). The material sequenced was CD4+ or CD8+ T cells sorted from blood, taken in a trial of the OX40 agonist ivuxolimab. CDR3 loop: CASSSRTNPNPDTQYF. The CDR3 nucleotides read TGTGCCAGCAGTTCTCGGACTAACCCAAACCCAGATACGCAGTATTTT.